This is a list of T cell receptor beta chains from one sample in a study of tumor-infiltrating lymphocytes in oesophageal squamous cell carcinoma. From the PCR reads, TCRdb called clonotypes with MiXCR, one entry per CDR3 protein. Here the sample spans approximately 21,000 distinct CDR3 sequences, more than 30% being singletons. Specimen: esophageal tumor tissue. The receptors were sampled from a male donor with esophageal squamous cell carcinoma. Both conserved end residues are part of each CDR3. The order of the fields is clone size, J gene, V gene, D gene, CDR3 protein, CDR3 DNA. The D gene is left open where the match is weak. Some rows mark clone size as missing; the rest say once, few, many or name a class of expanded clone.

medium-sized	TRBJ2-5	TRBV7-7	.	CASSAAGRETQYF	TGTGCTAGCAGCGCCGCAGGCCGGGAGACCCAGTACTTC
many	TRBJ1-4	TRBV12-3/TRBV12-4	.	CASKDSRNEKLFF	TGTGCCAGCAAGGACAGCCGCAATGAAAAACTGTTTTTT
.	TRBJ1-2	TRBV28	TRBD1	CASGGTAPYGYTF	TGTGCCAGCGGAGGGACAGCTCCATATGGCTACACCTTC
many	TRBJ2-1	TRBV12-3/TRBV12-4	TRBD2	CASSFQRLADFDEQFF	TGTGCCAGCAGTTTTCAGAGACTAGCAGATTTCGATGAGCAGTTCTTC
.	TRBJ2-4	TRBV11-2	.	CASSSLDREGVGFF	TGTGCCAGCAGCTCTTTGGACAGGGAGGGGGTTGGATTCTTC
medium-sized	TRBJ2-7	TRBV7-9	.	CASSLPGHLTYEQYF	TGTGCCAGCAGCTTACCGGGACACCTAACCTACGAGCAGTACTTC
.	TRBJ2-7	TRBV7-8	.	CASSLGPGNYEQYF	TGTGCCAGCAGCTTAGGGCCAGGGAACTACGAGCAGTACTTC
many	TRBJ2-4	TRBV7-3	TRBD1	CASTIRRDRDRGSSAKNIQYF	TGTGCCAGCACCATCCGAAGGGACCGGGACAGGGGATCTTCGGCCAAAAACATTCAGTACTTC
.	TRBJ2-2	TRBV7-6	.	CASSSVRTGELFF	TGTGCCAGCAGTTCAGTTCGGACCGGGGAGCTGTTTTTT
.	TRBJ1-2	TRBV7-9	.	CASSRTMGGQHGYTF	TGTGCCAGCAGCCGGACCATGGGGGGGCAACATGGCTACACCTTC
few	TRBJ2-1	TRBV29-1	TRBD2	CSVPTSSYNEQFF	TGCAGCGTCCCGACTAGCAGCTACAATGAGCAGTTCTTC
many	TRBJ1-1	TRBV19	.	CASSTDSLRVMRGNTEAFF	TGTGCCAGTAGTACCGACTCTCTCAGGGTAATGAGGGGGAACACTGAAGCTTTCTTT
many	TRBJ1-5	TRBV2	.	CASSRRNSNQPQHF	TGTGCCAGCAGCCGACGGAATAGCAATCAGCCCCAGCATTTT
many	TRBJ2-1	TRBV19	TRBD2	CASSPLAGGFYEQFF	TGTGCCAGTAGTCCACTAGCGGGAGGGTTCTATGAGCAGTTCTTC
medium-sized	TRBJ1-6	TRBV7-8	.	CASSPRDGSPLHF	TGTGCCAGCAGCCCCCGGGACGGCTCACCCCTCCACTTT
many	TRBJ2-1	TRBV15	.	CATSDSINEQFF	TGTGCCACGTCCGACAGTATCAATGAGCAGTTCTTC
once	TRBJ1-2	TRBV7-9	.	CASSLDRELYGYTF	TGTGCCAGCAGCTTAGACCGAGAGCTCTATGGCTACACCTTC
.	TRBJ2-7	TRBV7-4	.	CASSLGYGAYEQYF	TGTGCCAGCAGCTTAGGTTACGGAGCCTACGAGCAGTACTTC
many	TRBJ2-1	TRBV12-3/TRBV12-4	.	CAIGRGPYNEQFF	TGTGCCATAGGCAGGGGCCCCTACAATGAGCAGTTCTTC
.	TRBJ2-1	TRBV7-2	.	CASSLLLLYNEQFF	TGTGCCAGCAGCTTACTGCTTCTATACAATGAGCAGTTCTTC
many	TRBJ2-1	TRBV24-1	.	CATSFRNEQFF	TGTGCCACCAGTTTTAGGAATGAGCAGTTCTTC
.	TRBJ2-7	TRBV10-2	TRBD2	CASSHRIMGGTYEQYF	TGCGCCAGCAGCCACCGGATAATGGGAGGGACCTACGAGCAGTACTTC
.	TRBJ2-5	TRBV5-1	TRBD2	CASSLSGTRGRETQYF	TGCGCCAGCAGCTTGTCCGGGACTAGGGGACGTGAGACCCAGTACTTC
.	TRBJ2-5	TRBV7-2	TRBD2	CASSLKGRGLETQYF	TGTGCCAGCAGCTTAAAGGGGAGGGGTTTAGAGACCCAGTACTTC
few	TRBJ2-7	TRBV7-6	.	CASSLTGGLLSYEQYF	TGTGCCAGCAGCTTAACTGGGGGGCTCCTCTCCTACGAGCAGTACTTC
.	TRBJ2-5	TRBV12-5	.	CASGLIETQYF	TGTGCTAGTGGTTTGATAGAGACCCAGTACTTC
many	TRBJ1-5	TRBV7-3	.	CASSFGPNQPQHF	TGTGCCAGCAGCTTCGGCCCGAATCAGCCCCAGCATTTT
few	TRBJ2-7	TRBV3-1	.	CASSRARLGEQYF	TGTGCCAGCAGCCGGGCTCGACTGGGGGAGCAGTACTTC
many	TRBJ2-5	TRBV6-6	TRBD2	CASSYPGGQETQYF	TGTGCCAGCAGTTACCCCGGGGGGCAAGAGACCCAGTACTTC
many	TRBJ2-4	TRBV5-1	.	CASSDGGAKNIQYF	TGCGCCAGCAGCGACGGGGGAGCCAAAAACATTCAGTACTTC
.	TRBJ2-5	TRBV11-2	TRBD2	CASSFSGGAGETQYF	TGTGCCAGCAGCTTTAGCGGGGGGGCCGGGGAGACCCAGTACTTC
few	TRBJ2-3	TRBV10-2	TRBD1	CASSEEQGRTDTQYF	TGCGCCAGCAGTGAGGAACAGGGGCGTACAGATACGCAGTATTTT
.	TRBJ2-5	TRBV7-6	TRBD2	CASSPRTSGDYNEQFF	TGTGCCAGCAGCCCCCGGACTAGCGGGGACTACAATGAGCAGTTCTTT
many	TRBJ2-2	TRBV6-1	TRBD2	CASSYGLAGLGGELFF	TGTGCCAGCAGTTATGGGCTAGCGGGACTCGGAGGGGAGCTGTTTTTT
.	TRBJ2-7	TRBV7-6	.	CASSSLGPYNEQYF	TGTGCCAGCAGCTCCCTAGGGCCCTACAATGAGCAGTACTTC
many	TRBJ2-7	TRBV7-2	.	CASSLWGQNSYNEQYF	TGTGCCAGCAGCTTATGGGGCCAAAACTCCTACAATGAGCAGTACTTC
many	TRBJ2-3	TRBV7-2	TRBD2	CASSGQAGGADTQYF	TGTGCCAGCAGCGGACAAGCGGGAGGAGCAGATACGCAGTATTTT
large	TRBJ2-5	TRBV12-3/TRBV12-4	TRBD1	CASSFQQGEETQYF	TGTGCCAGCAGTTTTCAACAGGGGGAAGAGACCCAGTACTTC
few	TRBJ2-1	TRBV9	.	CASSVLGGASYNEQFF	TGTGCCAGCAGCGTACTAGGTGGCGCCTCCTACAATGAGCAGTTCTTC
many	TRBJ1-2	TRBV6-1	.	CASSSPTESNYGYTF	TGTGCCAGCAGTTCCCCCACGGAGTCAAACTATGGCTACACCTTC
.	TRBJ2-5	TRBV7-9	TRBD1	CASRKTGGLPLHF	TGTGCCAGCCGCAAAACAGGGGGTTTACCCCTCCACTTC
many	TRBJ2-5	TRBV24-1	TRBD1	CATSETGPWETQYF	TGTGCCACCAGTGAGACAGGGCCATGGGAGACCCAGTACTTC
.	TRBJ2-7	TRBV7-6	TRBD1	CASSLGGQGIEQYF	TGTGCCAGCAGCTTAGGGGGACAGGGGATCGAGCAGTACTTC
many	TRBJ2-7	TRBV27	.	CASSSAGPLYEQYF	TGTGCCAGCAGTTCCGCGGGACCTCTCTACGAGCAGTACTTC
many	TRBJ2-5	TRBV5-4	.	CASSLDYKTQYF	TGTGCCAGCAGCTTAGACTACAAGACCCAGTACTTC
.	TRBJ2-5	TRBV28	TRBD1	CASNSQGVGQETQYF	TGTGCCAGCAACTCTCAGGGGGTCGGGCAAGAGACCCAGTACTTC
many	TRBJ1-6	TRBV6-1	TRBD1	CASSLTTGTGDGTLHF	TGTGCCAGCAGCTTAACAACCGGGACAGGGGATGGGACCCTCCACTTT
many	TRBJ2-7	TRBV7-9	TRBD1	CASSLTGVEQYF	TGTGCCAGCAGCCTGACAGGGGTCGAGCAGTACTTC
many	TRBJ2-7	TRBV6-6	TRBD1	CASSYSPGQGHEQYF	TGTGCCAGCAGTTACTCTCCGGGACAGGGTCACGAGCAGTACTTC
few	TRBJ2-2	TRBV19	.	CASRRDTGELFF	TGTGCCAGTCGGAGGGACACCGGGGAGCTGTTTTTT
.	TRBJ2-5	TRBV15	.	CATRRGATVQETQYF	TGTGCCACCCGGAGGGGGGCAACAGTCCAAGAGACCCAGTACTTC
many	TRBJ1-3	TRBV5-1	.	CASSLEFSGNTIYF	TGCGCCAGCAGCTTGGAGTTCTCTGGAAACACCATATATTTT
.	TRBJ2-7	TRBV5-6	TRBD1	CASSLTGEYSYEQYF	TGTGCCAGCAGCTTGACAGGGGAGTACTCCTACGAGCAGTACTTC
many	TRBJ1-5	TRBV27	TRBD1	CASSTQGRQPQHF	TGTGCCAGCAGTACACAGGGGCGTCAGCCCCAGCATTTT
many	TRBJ2-2	TRBV11-3	.	CASSFKQNTGELFF	TGTGCCAGCAGCTTCAAGCAGAACACCGGGGAGCTGTTTTTT
once	TRBJ2-1	TRBV7-4	TRBD2	CASSFPTSGVGEQFF	TGTGCCAGCAGCTTCCCGACTAGCGGGGTCGGTGAGCAGTTCTTC
many	TRBJ2-1	TRBV6-6	.	CASSYYGDAPYNEQFF	TGTGCCAGCAGTTACTACGGGGACGCTCCCTACAATGAGCAGTTCTTC
many	TRBJ2-3	TRBV10-3	TRBD2	CATGTSGRTDTQYF	TGTGCCACAGGGACTAGCGGGAGGACAGATACGCAGTATTTT
.	TRBJ2-3	TRBV4-1	.	CASSTSGLQPYF	TGCGCCAGCAGCACATCAGGGCTTCAGCCGTATTTT